This record covers a single TCR beta chain. Its cognate antigen is unknown. The CDR3 has 13 residues. CDR1 and CDR2 from the germline V gene are SNHLY and FYNNEI. V lost 7 bases to trimming and J lost 6 bases; unmatched junction nucleotides: 1. The source of the sample is a study of T cell responses to AZD1222 COVID-19 vaccine. The repertoire was sequenced with immunoSEQ multiplex PCR; TCRdb's copy has only in-frame clones and lacks some. This sample has 150,000 or so clones, with around 90% found just once. Study-wide findings and caveats: The sample set comprised mostly white British donors with more females, and clonal diversity was possibly underestimated.

The TCR was taken from an adult who received the AZD1222 COVID-19 vaccine. This rearrangement joins TRBV2 to TRBJ2-2; 11 nucleotides align to TRBD1. The source material was peripheral blood, sampled 28 days after the second AZD1222 dose. The DNA of the CDR3 is TGTGCCAGCACGGGACAGGGGGCCGGGGAGCTGTTTTTT. Its protein product is CASTGQGAGELFF.